These 4 T cell receptor beta chains share one sample of origin, sequenced in a study of T cell clonality in common variable immunodeficiency (dated by TCRdb to about 2015). Paper-wide results and their limitations: CVID TCRbeta sequences were reported to have fewer deletions and N-nucleotide insertions and to lack highly modified clones with 13 or more V deletions.

These receptors' antigens are unknown. Library preparation was by the immunoSEQ multiplex PCR assay. The table comes from immuneACCESS by way of TCRdb, which keeps in-frame sequences with V and J called. Part of the clones is missing from these tables; in studies checked, under half for an unresolved V gene and the rest for unknown reasons. The table shows under 40,000 clones here, with no singletons. Together, the top ten hold roughly 5.4% of the sample. Sequences were obtained from peripheral blood mononuclear cells. All receptors derive from a human donor with common variable immunodeficiency.

Turning to this clone: The CDR3 extends 3 residues past the end of the read, so its final part is completed from the germline J gene. The chain joins TRBV30 to TRBJ1-6, with 7 bases identical to TRBD1. CDR1 is GTSNPN and CDR2 is SVGIG in the germline V gene (reference sequence). Unmatched junction bases numbered 7, after V lost 5 bases and J lost 6 bases. The CDR3 spans 14 residues. The CDR3: CAWATGLANSPLHF. The sequenced part of the CDR3 DNA is TGTGCCTGGGCGACAGGGCTCGCTAATTCACCC.

The CDR3 DNA, read in part, is TGTGCCAGCAGACCTAGCGGGTCCTACGAG. Protein product: CASRPSGSYE. The entire CDR3 is CASRPSGSYEQYF. The V gene is TRBV7-2, the J gene TRBJ2-7, with TRBD2 matching over 8 bases. The CDR3 goes on 3 residues after the read ends, and that part is filled in from the germline J gene. Germline CDR1 reads SGHTA; CDR2 reads FQGNSA. V shed 6 bases and J 1 base; nucleotides not matched to a gene: 2. This CDR3 is built from 13 residues.

Comment on this clone: The read ends 3 residues shy of where the CDR3 ends; the end is completed using the germline J gene. This chain connects TRBV6-2 or TRBV6-3 to TRBJ2-1, with TRBD2 matching 10 bases. Germline V gene data show CDR1 as MNHEY and CDR2 as SVGEGT. CDR3 size: 13 residues. V trimming: 10 bases; J trimming: 6 bases; junction bases outside the gene matches: 6. The CDR3 sequence: CAIWTSGANEQFF. CDR3 bases read: TGTGCCATCTGGACTAGCGGTGCCAATGAG.

This clone was seen repeatedly, ten times or more. The read gets to within 3 residues of the CDR3 end, and the germline J gene fills in the rest. This rearrangement joins TRBV7-9 to TRBJ1-2, with 8 bases aligning to TRBD1. The CDR3 runs 15 residues. From germline, CDR1 is SEHNR and CDR2 FQNEAQ (reference sequence). The DNA read from the CDR3 is TGTGCCAGCAGCTTAGAAGTCAGGGGGCGCGAGGGC. Encoded protein: CASSLEVRGREG. The full CDR3 sequence reads CASSLEVRGREGYTF.